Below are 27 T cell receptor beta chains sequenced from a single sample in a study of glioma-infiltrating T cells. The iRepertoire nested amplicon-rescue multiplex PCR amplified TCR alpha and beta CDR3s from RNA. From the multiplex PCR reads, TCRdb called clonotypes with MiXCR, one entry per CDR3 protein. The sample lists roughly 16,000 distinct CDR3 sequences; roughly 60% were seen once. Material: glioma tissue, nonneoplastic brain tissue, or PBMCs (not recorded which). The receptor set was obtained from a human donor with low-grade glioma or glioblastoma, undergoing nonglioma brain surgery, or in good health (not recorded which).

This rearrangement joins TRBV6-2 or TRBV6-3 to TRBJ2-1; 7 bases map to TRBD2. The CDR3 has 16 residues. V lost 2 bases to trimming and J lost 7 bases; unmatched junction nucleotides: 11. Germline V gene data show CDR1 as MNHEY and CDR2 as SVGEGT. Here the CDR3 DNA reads TGTGCCAGCAGTTACAGCCGGGGGGAGTTTAGAAATGAGCAGTTCTTC. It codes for CASSYSRGEFRNEQFF.

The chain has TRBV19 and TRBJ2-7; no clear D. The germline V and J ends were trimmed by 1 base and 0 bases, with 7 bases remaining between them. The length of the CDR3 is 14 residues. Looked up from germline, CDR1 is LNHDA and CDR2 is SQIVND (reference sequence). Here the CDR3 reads CASSIVMPSYEQYF. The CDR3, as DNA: TGTGCCAGTAGTATAGTCATGCCCTCCTACGAGCAGTACTTC.

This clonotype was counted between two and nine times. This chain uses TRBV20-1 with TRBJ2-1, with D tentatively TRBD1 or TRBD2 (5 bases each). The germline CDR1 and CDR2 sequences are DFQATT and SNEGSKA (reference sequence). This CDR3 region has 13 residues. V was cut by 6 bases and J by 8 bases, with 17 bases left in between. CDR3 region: CSARDQMRDEQFF. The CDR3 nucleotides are TGCAGTGCAAGGGACCAGATGAGGGATGAGCAGTTCTTC.

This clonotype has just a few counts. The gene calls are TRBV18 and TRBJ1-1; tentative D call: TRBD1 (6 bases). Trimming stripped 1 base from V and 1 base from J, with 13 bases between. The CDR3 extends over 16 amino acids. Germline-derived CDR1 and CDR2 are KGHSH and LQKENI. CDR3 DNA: TGTGCCAGCTCACCACTTCGAGGACAGACGAACACTGAAGCTTTCTTT. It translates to CASSPLRGQTNTEAFF.

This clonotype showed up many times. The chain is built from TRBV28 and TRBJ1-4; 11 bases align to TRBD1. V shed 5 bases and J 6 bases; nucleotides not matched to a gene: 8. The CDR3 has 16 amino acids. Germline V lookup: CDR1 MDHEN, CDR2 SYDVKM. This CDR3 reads CASSPGQGADYEKLFF. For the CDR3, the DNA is TGTGCCAGCAGTCCCGGACAGGGGGCGGATTATGAAAAACTGTTTTTT.

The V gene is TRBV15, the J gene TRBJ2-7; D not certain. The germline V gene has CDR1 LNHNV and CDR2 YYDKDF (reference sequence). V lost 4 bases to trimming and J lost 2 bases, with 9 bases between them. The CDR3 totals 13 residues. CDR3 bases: TGTGCCACCAGCATAGATTCCACCTACGAGCAGTACTTC. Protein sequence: CATSIDSTYEQYF.

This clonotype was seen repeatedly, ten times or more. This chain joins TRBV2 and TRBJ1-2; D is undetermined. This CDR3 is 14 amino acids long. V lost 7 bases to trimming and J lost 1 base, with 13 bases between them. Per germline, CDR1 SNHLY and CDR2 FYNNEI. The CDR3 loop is CASNSLPFNYGYTF. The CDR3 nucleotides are TGTGCCAGCAACAGCTTACCTTTTAACTATGGCTACACCTTC.

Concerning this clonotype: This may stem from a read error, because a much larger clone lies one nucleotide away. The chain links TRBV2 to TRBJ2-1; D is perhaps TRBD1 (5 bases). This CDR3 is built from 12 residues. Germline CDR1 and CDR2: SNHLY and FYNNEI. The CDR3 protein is CASRLLDNEKFF. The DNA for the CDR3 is TGTGCCAGCCGCCTGTTGGACAATGAGAAGTTCTTC.

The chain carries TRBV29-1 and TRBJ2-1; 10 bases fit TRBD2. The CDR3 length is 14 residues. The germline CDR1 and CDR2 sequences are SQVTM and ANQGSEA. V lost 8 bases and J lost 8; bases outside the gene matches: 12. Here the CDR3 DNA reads TGCAGCCCGCAGCAGCGGGGGGGCAAAGATGAGCAGTTCTTC. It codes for CSPQQRGGKDEQFF.

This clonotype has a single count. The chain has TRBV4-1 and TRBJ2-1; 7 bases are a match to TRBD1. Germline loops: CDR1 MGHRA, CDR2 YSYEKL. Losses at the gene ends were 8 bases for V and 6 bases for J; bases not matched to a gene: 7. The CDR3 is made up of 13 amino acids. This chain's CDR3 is CASGLNRGNEQFF. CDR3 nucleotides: TGCGCCAGCGGCCTAAACAGGGGCAATGAGCAGTTCTTC.

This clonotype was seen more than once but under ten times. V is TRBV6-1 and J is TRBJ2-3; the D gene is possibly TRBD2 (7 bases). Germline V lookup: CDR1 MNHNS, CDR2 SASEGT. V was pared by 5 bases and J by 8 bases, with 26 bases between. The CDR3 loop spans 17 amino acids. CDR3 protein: CASSPAQGRGPRATQYF. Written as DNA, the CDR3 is TGTGCCAGCAGTCCCGCGCAGGGGCGGGGGCCGAGGGCTACGCAGTATTTT.

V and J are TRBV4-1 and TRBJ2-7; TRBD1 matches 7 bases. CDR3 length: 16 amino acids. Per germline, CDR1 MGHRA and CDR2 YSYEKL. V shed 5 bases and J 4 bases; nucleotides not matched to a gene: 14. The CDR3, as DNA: TGCGCCAGCAGCTTCGCACAGGGGAGTTCCTATTACGAGCAGTACTTC. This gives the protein CASSFAQGSSYYEQYF.

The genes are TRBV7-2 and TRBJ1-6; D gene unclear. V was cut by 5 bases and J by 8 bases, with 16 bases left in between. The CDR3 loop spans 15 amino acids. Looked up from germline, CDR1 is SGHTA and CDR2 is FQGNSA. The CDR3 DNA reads TGTGCCAGCAGCCCCCAGACGGGCATGGATTCACCCCTCCACTTT. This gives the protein CASSPQTGMDSPLHF.

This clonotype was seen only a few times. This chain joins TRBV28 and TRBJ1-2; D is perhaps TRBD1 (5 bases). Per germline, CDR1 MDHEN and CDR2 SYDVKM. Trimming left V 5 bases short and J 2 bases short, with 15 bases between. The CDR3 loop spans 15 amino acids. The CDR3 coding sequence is TGTGCCAGCAGTCAGAGAAGTGGGGGAAACTATGGCTACACCTTC. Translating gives CASSQRSGGNYGYTF.

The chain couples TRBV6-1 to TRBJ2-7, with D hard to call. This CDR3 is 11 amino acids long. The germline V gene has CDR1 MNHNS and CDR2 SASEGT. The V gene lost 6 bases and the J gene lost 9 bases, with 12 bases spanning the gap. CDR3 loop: CASSGRPSQYF. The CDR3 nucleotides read TGTGCCAGCAGCGGACGGCCTTCGCAGTACTTC.

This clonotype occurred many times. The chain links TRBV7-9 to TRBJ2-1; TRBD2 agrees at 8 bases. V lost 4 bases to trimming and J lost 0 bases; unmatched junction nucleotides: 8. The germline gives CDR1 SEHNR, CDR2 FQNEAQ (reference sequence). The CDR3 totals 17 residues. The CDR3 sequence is CASSSAGLGSSYNEQFF. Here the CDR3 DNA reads TGTGCCAGCAGCTCCGCGGGACTAGGTAGCTCCTACAATGAGCAGTTCTTC. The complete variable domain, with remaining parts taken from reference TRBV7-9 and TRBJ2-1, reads DTGVSQNPRHKITKRGQNVTFRCDPISEHNRLYWYRQTLGQGPEFLTYFQNEAQLEKSRLLSDRFSAERPKGSFSTLEIQRTEQGDSAMYLCASSSAGLGSSYNEQFFGPGTRLTVL.

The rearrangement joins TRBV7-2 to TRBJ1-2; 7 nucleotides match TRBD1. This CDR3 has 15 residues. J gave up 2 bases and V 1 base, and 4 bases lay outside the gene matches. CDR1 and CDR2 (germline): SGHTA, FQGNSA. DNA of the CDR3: TGTGCCAGCAGCTTAGGGGGGACAGTCAACTATGGCTACACCTTC. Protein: CASSLGGTVNYGYTF.

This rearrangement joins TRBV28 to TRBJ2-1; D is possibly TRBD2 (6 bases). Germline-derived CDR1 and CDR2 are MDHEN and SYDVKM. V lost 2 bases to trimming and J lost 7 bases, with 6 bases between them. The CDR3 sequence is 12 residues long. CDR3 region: CASSLGGNEQFF. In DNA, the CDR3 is TGTGCCAGCAGTTTAGGGGGGAATGAGCAGTTCTTC.

DNA for the CDR3: TGTGCCAGCAACCTCAGGGGGCGAGGGGAGAAGTACTTC. It specifies CASNLRGRGEKYF. The chain carries TRBV6-1 and TRBJ2-7, with 8 bases lining up with TRBD1. CDR3 length equals 13 residues. Germline CDR1 is MNHNS and CDR2 is SASEGT. After removal of 7 bases from V and 11 bases from J, the junction contained 13 bases not matched to a gene.

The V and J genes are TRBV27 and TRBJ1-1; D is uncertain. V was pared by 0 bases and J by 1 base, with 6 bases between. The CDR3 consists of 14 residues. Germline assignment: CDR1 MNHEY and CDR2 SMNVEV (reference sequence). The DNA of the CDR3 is TGTGCCAGCAGTTTATCCCTTAAGAACACTGAAGCTTTCTTT. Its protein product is CASSLSLKNTEAFF.

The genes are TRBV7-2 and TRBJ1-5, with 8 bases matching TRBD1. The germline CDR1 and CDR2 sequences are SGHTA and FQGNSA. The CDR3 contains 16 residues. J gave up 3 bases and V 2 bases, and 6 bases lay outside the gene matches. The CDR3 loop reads CASSLIRTGSNQPQHF. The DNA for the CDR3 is TGTGCCAGCAGCTTAATCCGGACAGGGTCCAATCAGCCCCAGCATTTT. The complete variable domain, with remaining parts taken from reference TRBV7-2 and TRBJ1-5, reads GAGVSQSPSNKVTEKGKDVELRCDPISGHTALYWYRQSLGQGLEFLIYFQGNSAPDKSGLPSDRFSAERTGGSVSTLTIQRTQQEDSAVYLCASSLIRTGSNQPQHFGDGTRLSIL.

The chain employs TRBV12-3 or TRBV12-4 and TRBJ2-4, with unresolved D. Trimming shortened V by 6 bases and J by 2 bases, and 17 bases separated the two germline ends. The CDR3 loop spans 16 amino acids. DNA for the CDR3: TGTGCCAGCAGAGCCTCAGCCGGGCAGACCAAAAACATTCAGTACTTC. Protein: CASRASAGQTKNIQYF.

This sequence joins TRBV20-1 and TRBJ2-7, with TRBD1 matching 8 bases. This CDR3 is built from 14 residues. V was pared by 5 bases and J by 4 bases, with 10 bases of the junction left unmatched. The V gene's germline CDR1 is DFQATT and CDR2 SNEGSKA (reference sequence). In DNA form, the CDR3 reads TGCAGTGCTCCCTCGCGGACAGGGAGATACGAGCAGTACTTC. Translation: CSAPSRTGRYEQYF.

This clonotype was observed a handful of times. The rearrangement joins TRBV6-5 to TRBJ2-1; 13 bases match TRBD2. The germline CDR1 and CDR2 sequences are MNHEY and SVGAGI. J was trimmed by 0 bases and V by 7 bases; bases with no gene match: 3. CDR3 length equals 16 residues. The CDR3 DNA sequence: TGTGCCAGCACCGGGACTAGCGGGAACTCCTACAATGAGCAGTTCTTC. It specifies CASTGTSGNSYNEQFF.

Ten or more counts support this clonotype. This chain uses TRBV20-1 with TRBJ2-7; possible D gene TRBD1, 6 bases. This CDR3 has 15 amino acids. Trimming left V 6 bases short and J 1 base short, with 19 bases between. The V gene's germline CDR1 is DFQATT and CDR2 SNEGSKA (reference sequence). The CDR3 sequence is CSAHRPGQPSYEQYF. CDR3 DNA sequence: TGCAGTGCGCACAGGCCGGGACAACCTTCCTACGAGCAGTACTTC.

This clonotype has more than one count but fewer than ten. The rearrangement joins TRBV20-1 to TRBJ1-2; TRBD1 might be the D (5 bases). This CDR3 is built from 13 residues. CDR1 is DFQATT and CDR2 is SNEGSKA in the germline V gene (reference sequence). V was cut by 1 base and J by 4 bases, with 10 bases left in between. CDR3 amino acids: CSARGQPGYGYTF. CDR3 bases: TGCAGTGCTAGAGGACAGCCTGGCTATGGCTACACCTTC.

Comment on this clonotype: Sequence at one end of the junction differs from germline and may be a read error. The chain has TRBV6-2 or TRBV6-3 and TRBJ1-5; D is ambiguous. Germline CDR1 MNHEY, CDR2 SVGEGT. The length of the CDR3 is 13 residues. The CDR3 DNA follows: TGTGCCAGCAGTTCAATCAGCAATCAGCTCCAGCATTTT. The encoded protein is CASSSISNQLQHF.